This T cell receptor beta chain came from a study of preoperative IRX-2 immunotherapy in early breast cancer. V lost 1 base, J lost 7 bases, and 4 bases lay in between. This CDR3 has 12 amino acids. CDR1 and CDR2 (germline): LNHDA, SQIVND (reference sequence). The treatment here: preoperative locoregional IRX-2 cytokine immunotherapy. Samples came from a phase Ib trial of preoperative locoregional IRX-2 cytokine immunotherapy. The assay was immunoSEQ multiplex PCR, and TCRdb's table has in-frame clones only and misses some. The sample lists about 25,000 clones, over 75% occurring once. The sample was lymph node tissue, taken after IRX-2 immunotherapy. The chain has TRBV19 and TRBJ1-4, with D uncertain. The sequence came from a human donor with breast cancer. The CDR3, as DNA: TGTGCCAGTAGTATAGGATCTGAAAAACTGTTTTTT. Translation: CASSIGSEKLFF.